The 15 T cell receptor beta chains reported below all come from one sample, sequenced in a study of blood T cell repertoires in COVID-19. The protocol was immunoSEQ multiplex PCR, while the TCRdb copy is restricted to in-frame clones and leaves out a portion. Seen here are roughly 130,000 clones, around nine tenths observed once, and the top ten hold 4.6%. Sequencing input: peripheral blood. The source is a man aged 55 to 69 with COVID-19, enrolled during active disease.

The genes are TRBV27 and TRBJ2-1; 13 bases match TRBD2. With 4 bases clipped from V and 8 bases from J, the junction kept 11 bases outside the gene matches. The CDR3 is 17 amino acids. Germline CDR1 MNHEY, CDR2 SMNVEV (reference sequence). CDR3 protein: CASSSWTSGRLVDEQFF. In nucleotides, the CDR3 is TGTGCCAGCAGTTCCTGGACTAGCGGGAGATTGGTCGATGAGCAGTTCTTC.

This CDR3 is CASSLRDRVAEQYF. CDR3 in DNA: TGTGCCAGCAGCTTGAGGGACAGGGTCGCCGAGCAGTACTTC. The V call is TRBV5-5, the J call TRBJ2-7, with TRBD1 matching over 9 bases. The V gene end was trimmed by 1 base and the J gene end by 6 bases; junction bases not matched to a gene: 5. The CDR3 contains 14 residues. Germline CDR1 reads SGHKS; CDR2 reads YYEKEE (reference sequence).

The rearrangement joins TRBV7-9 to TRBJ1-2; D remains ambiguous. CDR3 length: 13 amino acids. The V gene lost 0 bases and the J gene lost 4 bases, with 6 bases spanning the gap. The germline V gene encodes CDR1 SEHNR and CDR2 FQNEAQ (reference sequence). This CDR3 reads CASSLASAYGYTF. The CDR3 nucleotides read TGTGCCAGCAGCTTAGCCAGTGCCTATGGCTACACCTTC.

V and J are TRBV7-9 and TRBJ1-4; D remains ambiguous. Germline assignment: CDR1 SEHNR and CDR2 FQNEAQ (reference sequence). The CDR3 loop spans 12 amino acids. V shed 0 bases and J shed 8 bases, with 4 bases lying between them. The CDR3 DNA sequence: TGTGCCAGCAGCTTAGCGAGGGAAAAACTGTTTTTT. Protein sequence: CASSLAREKLFF. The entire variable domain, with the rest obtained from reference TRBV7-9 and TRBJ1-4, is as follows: DTGVSQNPRHKITKRGQNVTFRCDPISEHNRLYWYRQTLGQGPEFLTYFQNEAQLEKSRLLSDRFSAERPKGSFSTLEIQRTEQGDSAMYLCASSLAREKLFFGSGTQLSVL.

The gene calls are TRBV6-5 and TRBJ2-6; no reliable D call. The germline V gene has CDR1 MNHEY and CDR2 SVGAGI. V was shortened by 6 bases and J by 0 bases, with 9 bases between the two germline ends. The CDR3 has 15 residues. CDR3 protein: CASSAQSSGANVLTF. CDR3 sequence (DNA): TGTGCCAGCAGCGCACAGAGCTCTGGGGCCAACGTCCTGACTTTC.

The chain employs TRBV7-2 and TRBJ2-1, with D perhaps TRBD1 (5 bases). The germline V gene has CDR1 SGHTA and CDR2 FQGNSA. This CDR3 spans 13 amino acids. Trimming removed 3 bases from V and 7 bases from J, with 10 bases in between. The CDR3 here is CASSLVGDNEQFF. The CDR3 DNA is TGTGCCAGCAGCTTGGTAGGGGATAATGAGCAGTTCTTC.

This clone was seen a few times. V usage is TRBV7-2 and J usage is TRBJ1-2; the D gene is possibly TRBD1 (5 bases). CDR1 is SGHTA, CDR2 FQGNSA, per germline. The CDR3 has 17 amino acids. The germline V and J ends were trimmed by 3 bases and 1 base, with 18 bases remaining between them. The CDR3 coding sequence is TGTGCCAGCAGCTTCTTACAAACGACAGCCGTTAACTATGGCTACACCTTC. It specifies CASSFLQTTAVNYGYTF.

The chain's CDR3 is CASSPEVGVVGDTQYF. The DNA for the CDR3 is TGCGCCAGCAGCCCGGAGGTGGGAGTGGTGGGAGATACGCAGTATTTT. J is TRBJ2-3 and V is TRBV5-1, with D perhaps TRBD2 (5 bases). Germline V CDR1 and CDR2: SGHRS, YFSETQ. Between the trimmed V and J ends, which lost 4 bases and 5 bases, there was a span of 20 bases. The CDR3 runs to 16 residues.

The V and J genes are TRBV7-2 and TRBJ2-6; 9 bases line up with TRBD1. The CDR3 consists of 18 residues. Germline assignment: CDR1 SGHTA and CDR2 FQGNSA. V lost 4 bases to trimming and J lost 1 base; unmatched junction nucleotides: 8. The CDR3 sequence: CASSYRDRARSGANVLTF. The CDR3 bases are TGTGCCAGCAGCTACCGGGACAGGGCTAGGTCTGGGGCCAACGTCCTGACTTTC. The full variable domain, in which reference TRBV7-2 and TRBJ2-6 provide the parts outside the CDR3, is GAGVSQSPSNKVTEKGKDVELRCDPISGHTALYWYRQSLGQGLEFLIYFQGNSAPDKSGLPSDRFSAERTGGSVSTLTIQRTQQEDSAVYLCASSYRDRARSGANVLTFGAGSRLTVL.

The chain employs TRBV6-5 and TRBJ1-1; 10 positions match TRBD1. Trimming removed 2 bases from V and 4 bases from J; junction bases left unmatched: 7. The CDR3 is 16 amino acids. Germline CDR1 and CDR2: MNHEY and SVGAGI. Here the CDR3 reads CASSYSWDRGRTEAFF. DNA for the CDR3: TGTGCCAGCAGTTACAGTTGGGACAGGGGTCGCACTGAAGCTTTCTTT.

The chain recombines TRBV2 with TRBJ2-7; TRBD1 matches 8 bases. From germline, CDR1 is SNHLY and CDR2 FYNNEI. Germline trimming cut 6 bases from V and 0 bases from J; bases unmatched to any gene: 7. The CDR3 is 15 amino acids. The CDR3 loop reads CASRKTGAPSYEQYF. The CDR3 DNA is TGTGCCAGCAGAAAGACAGGGGCCCCCTCCTACGAGCAGTACTTC.

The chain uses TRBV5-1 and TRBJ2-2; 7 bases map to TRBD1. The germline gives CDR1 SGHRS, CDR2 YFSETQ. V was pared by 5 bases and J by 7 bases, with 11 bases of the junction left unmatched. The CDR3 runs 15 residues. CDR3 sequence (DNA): TGCGCCAGCAGAAAAAGACAGGGTGATATCGGGGAGCTGTTTTTT. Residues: CASRKRQGDIGELFF.

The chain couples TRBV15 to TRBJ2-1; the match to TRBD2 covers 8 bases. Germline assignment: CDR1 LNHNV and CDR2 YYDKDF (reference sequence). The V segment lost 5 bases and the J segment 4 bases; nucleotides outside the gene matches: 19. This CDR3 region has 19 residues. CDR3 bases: TGTGCCACCAGCGGTCCCTCAATATACGGGGGGGACCCATACAATGAGCAGTTCTTC. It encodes CATSGPSIYGGDPYNEQFF. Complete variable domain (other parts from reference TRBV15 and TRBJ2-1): DAMVIQNPRYQVTQFGKPVTLSCSQTLNHNVMYWYQQKSSQAPKLLFHYYDKDFNNEADTPDNFQSRRPNTSFCFLDIRSPGLGDTAMYLCATSGPSIYGGDPYNEQFFGPGTRLTVL.

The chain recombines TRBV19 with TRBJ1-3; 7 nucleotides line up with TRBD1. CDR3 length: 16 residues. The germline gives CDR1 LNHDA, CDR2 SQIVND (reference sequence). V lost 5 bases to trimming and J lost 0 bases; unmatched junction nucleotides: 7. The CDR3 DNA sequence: TGTGCCAGTAGTCCGGACAGGCTTTACTCTGGAAACACCATATATTTT. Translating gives CASSPDRLYSGNTIYF.

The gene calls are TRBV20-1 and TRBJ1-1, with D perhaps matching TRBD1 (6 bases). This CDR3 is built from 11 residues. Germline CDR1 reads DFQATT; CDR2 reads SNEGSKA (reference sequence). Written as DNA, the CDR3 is TGCAGCGGGACAAAACTCACTGAAGCTTTCTTT. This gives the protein CSGTKLTEAFF.